The entry below gives a single T cell receptor beta chain sequence along with its context. Its antigen is not known. These data originate in a study of T cell responses to AZD1222 COVID-19 vaccine. Here immunoSEQ multiplex PCR was the method, and the copy in TCRdb shows in-frame clones only, minus some. The repertoire includes 160,000 or so clones, 90% of them detected once, and approximately 1.6% sits in the top ten. CDR1 is MNHNY, CDR2 SVGAGI, per germline (reference sequence). The CDR3 consists of 13 residues. Trimming removed 3 bases at V and 4 bases at J, with 9 bases between. General observations from the study: Donors, mostly white British, included more females; clonal diversity was possibly underestimated. Close to half of spike-specific TCRs reportedly recognize unmutated variant regions. Among those given AZD1222, only five or six were seropositive at baseline. Increases in Spike-specific TCR breadth and depth were seen after two AZD1222 doses.

This TCR came from an adult who received the AZD1222 COVID-19 vaccine. This specimen was peripheral blood, taken 28 days after the second AZD1222 dose. The chain employs TRBV6-6 and TRBJ1-1; no reliable D call. CDR3 sequence: CASSYLGFTEAFF. The CDR3 bases are TGTGCCAGCAGTTATTTGGGGTTCACTGAAGCTTTCTTT.